This T cell receptor (beta chain) was sequenced during a study of blood T cell repertoires in COVID-19. Germline V gene sequence: CDR1 SGHDN, CDR2 FVKESK. The CDR3 has 14 amino acids. Trimming took off 4 bases at V and 9 bases at J, with 16 bases between the two ends. Libraries were prepared by immunoSEQ multiplex PCR; TCRdb keeps only in-frame clonotypes and omits some of them. The sample lists 250,000 to 300,000 clones, around nine tenths seen once, with approximately 10% in the top ten. While infection was still active, Seattle patients were enrolled and then followed longitudinally. The sequenced sample consisted of peripheral blood. The sequence derives from a woman aged 25-40 years with COVID-19, enrolled during active disease. This chain connects TRBV14 to TRBJ2-1, with D possibly matching TRBD1 (5 bases). CDR3 loop: CASSLRTRSLEQFF. CDR3 sequence (DNA): TGTGCCAGCAGCCTAAGGACACGGTCCCTTGAGCAGTTCTTC.